Listed below are T cell receptor beta chains from one sample, sequenced in a study of T cells in Graves' hyperthyroidism and ophthalmopathy. TCRdb called the multiplex PCR reads again in MiXCR, with one record for every CDR3 protein. The top ten hold 2.5% to 4% of the sample, which has roughly 640,000 distinct CDR3 sequences, more than 15% seen once. The material sequenced was blood. These receptors originate from a woman aged 40 to 50 with Graves' ophthalmopathy. Both conserved end residues are part of each CDR3.

V,J,length,CDR3
TRBV20-1,TRBJ2-3,15,CSASDQGASTDTQYF
TRBV19,TRBJ2-7,14,CASSEQRYSYEQYF
TRBV7-3,TRBJ1-5,14,CATQGGQGNQPQHF
TRBV7-8,TRBJ1-1,13,CASSLAESYEAFF
TRBV6-1,TRBJ2-1,14,CASRTGHSYNEQFF
TRBV6-1,TRBJ2-1,19,CASSPLGGGSSGGRNEQFF
TRBV19,TRBJ2-5,14,CASSMAGAGETQYF
TRBV27,TRBJ2-5,13,CASSSQGAETQYF
TRBV11-2,TRBJ2-1,19,CASSLDGLAGAPTYNEQFF
TRBV10-3,TRBJ1-4,15,CAIRGAGGTNEKLFF
TRBV18,TRBJ2-2,16,CASSPRAGLNTGELFF
TRBV7-9,TRBJ2-5,15,CASSTIGGGQETQYF
TRBV18,TRBJ1-4,18,CASSPGPITQGVGEKLFF
TRBV20-1,TRBJ2-2,16,CSARSGTGKNTGELFF
TRBV20-1,TRBJ2-1,12,CSARGGVHEQFF
TRBV24-1,TRBJ2-1,14,CATSDRGIHNEQFF
TRBV2,TRBJ2-6,16,CASTSQRGAGANVLTF